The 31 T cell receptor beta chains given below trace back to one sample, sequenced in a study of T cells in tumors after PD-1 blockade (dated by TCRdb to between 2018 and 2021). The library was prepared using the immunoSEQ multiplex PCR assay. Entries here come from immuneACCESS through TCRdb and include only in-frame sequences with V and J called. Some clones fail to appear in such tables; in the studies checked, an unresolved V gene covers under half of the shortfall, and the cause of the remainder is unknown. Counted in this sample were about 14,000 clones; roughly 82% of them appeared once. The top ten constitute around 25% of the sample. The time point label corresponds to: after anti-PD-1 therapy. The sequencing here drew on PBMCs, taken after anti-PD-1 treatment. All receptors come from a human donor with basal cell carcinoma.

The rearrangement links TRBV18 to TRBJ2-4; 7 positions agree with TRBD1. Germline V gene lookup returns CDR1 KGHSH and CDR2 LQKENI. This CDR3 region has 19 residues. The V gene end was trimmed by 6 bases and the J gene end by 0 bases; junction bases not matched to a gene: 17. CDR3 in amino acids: CASSTIWTGTTLAKNIQYF. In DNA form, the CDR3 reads TGTGCCAGCTCCACAATCTGGACAGGAACCACGTTAGCCAAAAACATTCAGTACTTC.

CDR3: CASSIEPGQARYGYTF. CDR3 sequence (DNA): TGTGCCAGCAGCATAGAACCGGGGCAAGCCCGCTATGGCTACACCTTC. The chain joins TRBV5-4 to TRBJ1-2; weak D call: TRBD1 (5 bases). Looked up from germline, CDR1 is SGHNT and CDR2 is YYREEE (reference sequence). The V and J ends lost 4 bases and 4 bases respectively, with 20 bases between them. The length of the CDR3 is 16 residues.

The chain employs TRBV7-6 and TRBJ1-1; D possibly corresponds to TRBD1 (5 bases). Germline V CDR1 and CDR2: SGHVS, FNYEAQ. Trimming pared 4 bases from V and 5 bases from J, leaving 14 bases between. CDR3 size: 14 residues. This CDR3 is CASSSRQRGTEAFF. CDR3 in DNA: TGTGCCAGCAGCTCAAGACAGAGAGGGACTGAAGCTTTCTTT.

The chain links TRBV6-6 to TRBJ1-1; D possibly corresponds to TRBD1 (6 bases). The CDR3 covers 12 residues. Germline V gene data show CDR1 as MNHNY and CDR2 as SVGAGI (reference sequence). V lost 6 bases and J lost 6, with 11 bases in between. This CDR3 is CASSMGAPEAFF. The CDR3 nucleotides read TGTGCCAGCAGCATGGGGGCTCCTGAAGCTTTCTTT.

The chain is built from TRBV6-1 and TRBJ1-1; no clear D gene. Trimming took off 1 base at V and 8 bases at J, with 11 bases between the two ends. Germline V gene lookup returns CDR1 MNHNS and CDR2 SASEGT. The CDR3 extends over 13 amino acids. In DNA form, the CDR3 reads TGTGCCAGCAGTGAAGAGGTGGGTTCAGAAGCTTTCTTT. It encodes CASSEEVGSEAFF.

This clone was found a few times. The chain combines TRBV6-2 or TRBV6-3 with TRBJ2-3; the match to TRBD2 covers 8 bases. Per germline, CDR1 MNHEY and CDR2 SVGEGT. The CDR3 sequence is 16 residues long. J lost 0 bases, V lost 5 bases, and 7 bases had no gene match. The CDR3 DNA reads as TGTGCCAGCAGTAACCCGGGGGGGCGGAGCACAGATACGCAGTATTTT. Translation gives CASSNPGGRSTDTQYF.

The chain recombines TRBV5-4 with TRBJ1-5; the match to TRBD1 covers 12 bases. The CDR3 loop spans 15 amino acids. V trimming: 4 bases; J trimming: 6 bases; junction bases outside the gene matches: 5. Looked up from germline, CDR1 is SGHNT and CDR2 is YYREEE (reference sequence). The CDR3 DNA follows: TGTGCCAGCAGCAGGGACAGGGGGCAGGGTCAGCCCCAGCATTTT. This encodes CASSRDRGQGQPQHF.

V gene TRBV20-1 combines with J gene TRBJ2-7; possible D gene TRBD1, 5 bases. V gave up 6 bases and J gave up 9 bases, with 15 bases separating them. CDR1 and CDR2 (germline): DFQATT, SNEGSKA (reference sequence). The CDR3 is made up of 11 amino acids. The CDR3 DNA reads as TGCAGTGCCGATACAGGCGAGCGGCAGTACTTC. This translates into CSADTGERQYF.

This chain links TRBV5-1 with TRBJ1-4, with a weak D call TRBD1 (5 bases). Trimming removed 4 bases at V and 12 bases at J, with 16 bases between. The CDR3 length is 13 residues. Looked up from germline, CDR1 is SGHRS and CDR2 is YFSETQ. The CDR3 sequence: CASSPDGVGELFF. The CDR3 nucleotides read TGCGCCAGCAGCCCGGACGGGGTGGGGGAACTGTTTTTT.

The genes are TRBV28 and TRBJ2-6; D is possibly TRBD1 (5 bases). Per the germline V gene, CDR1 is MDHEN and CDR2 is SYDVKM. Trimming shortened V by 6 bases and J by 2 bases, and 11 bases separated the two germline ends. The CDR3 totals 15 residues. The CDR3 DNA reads TGTGCCAGCAGCCAGGGTTCGGCTGGGGCCAACGTCCTGACTTTC. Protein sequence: CASSQGSAGANVLTF.

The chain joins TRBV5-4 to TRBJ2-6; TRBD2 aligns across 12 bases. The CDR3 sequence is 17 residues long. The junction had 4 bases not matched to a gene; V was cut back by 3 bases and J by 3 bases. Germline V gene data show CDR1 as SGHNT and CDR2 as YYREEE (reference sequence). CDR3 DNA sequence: TGTGCCAGCAGCTCGACTAGCGGGAGAGTTGGGGCCAACGTCCTGACTTTC. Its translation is CASSSTSGRVGANVLTF.

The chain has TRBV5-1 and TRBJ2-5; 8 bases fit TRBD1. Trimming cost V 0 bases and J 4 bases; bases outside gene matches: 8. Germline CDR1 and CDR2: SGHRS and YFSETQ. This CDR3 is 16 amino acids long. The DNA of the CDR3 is TGCGCCAGCAGCTTGGATTGGGCAGGGGGCGCAGAGACCCAGTACTTC. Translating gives CASSLDWAGGAETQYF.

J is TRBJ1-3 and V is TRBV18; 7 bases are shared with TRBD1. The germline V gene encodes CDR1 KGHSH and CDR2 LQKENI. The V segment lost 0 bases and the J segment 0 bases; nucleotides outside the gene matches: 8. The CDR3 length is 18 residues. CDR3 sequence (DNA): TGTGCCAGCTCACCACCGAATTTAGGGACAGCCTCTGGAAACACCATATATTTT. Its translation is CASSPPNLGTASGNTIYF.

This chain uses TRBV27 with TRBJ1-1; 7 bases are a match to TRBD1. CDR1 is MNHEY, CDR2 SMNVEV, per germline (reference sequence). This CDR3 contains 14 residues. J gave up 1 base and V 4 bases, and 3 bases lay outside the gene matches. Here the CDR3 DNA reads TGTGCCAGCAGTTGGGGGACAGCGAACACTGAAGCTTTCTTT. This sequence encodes CASSWGTANTEAFF.

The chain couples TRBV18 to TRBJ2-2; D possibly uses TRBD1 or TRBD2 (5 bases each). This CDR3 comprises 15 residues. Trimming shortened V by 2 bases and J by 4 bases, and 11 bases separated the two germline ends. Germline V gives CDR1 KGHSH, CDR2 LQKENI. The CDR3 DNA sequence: TGTGCCAGCTCACCAGAGGGGAGACTCACCGGGGAGCTGTTTTTT. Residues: CASSPEGRLTGELFF. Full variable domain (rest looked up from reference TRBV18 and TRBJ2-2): NAGVMQNPRHLVRRRGQEARLRCSPMKGHSHVYWYRQLPEEGLKFMVYLQKENIIDESGMPKERFSAEFPKEGPSILRIQQVVRGDSAAYFCASSPEGRLTGELFFGEGSRLTVL.

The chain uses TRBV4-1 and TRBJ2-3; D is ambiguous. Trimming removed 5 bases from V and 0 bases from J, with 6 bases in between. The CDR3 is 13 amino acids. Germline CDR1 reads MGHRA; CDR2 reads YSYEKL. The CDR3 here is CASSATSTDTQYF. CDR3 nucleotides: TGCGCCAGCAGCGCCACAAGCACAGATACGCAGTATTTT.

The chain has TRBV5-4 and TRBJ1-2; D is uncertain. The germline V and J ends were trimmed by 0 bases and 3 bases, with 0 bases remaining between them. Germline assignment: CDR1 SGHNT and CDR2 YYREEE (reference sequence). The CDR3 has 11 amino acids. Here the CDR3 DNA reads TGTGCCAGCAGCTTGGACTATGGCTACACCTTC. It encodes CASSLDYGYTF.

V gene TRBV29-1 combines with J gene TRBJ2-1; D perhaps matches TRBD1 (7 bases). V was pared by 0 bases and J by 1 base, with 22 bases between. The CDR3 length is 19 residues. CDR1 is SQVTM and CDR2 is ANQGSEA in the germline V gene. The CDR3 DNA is TGCAGCGTTGAAGATCTGGGGTTAAACAGGGGACTTTCCTACAATGAGCAGTTCTTC. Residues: CSVEDLGLNRGLSYNEQFF.

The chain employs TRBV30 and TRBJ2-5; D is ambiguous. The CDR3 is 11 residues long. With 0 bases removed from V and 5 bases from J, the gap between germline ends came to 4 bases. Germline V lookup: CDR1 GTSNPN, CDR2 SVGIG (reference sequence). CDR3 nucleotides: TGTGCCTGGAGTGTGGGGGAGACCCAGTACTTC. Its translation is CAWSVGETQYF.

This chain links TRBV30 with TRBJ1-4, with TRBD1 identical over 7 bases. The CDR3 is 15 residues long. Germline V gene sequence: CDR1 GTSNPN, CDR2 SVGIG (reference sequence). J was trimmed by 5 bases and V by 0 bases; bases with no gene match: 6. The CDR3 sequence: CAWSVTPGGNEKLFF. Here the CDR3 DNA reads TGTGCCTGGAGTGTTACACCAGGGGGAAATGAAAAACTGTTTTTT. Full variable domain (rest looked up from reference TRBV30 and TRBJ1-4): SQTIHQWPATLVQPVGSPLSLECTVEGTSNPNLYWYRQAAGRGLQLLFYSVGIGQISSEVPQNLSASRPQDRQFILSSKKLLLSDSGFYLCAWSVTPGGNEKLFFGSGTQLSVL.

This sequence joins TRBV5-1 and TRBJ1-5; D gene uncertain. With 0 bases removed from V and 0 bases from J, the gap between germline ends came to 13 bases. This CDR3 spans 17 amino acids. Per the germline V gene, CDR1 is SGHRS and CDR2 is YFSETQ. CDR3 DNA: TGCGCCAGCAGCTTGGGGCCCGTCGGTTATAGCAATCAGCCCCAGCATTTT. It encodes CASSLGPVGYSNQPQHF.

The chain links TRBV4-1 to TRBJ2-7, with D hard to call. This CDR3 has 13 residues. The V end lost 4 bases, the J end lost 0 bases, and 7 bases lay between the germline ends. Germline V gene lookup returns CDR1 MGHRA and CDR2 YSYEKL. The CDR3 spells CASSPRVSYEQYF. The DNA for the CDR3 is TGCGCCAGCAGCCCCCGGGTCTCCTACGAGCAGTACTTC.

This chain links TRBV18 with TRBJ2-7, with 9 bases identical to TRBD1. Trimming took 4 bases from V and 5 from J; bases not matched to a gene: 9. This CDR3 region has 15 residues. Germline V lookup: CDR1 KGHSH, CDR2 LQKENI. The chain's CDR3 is CASSRMTGGYDEQYF. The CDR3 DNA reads TGTGCCAGCTCACGAATGACAGGGGGATATGACGAGCAGTACTTC.

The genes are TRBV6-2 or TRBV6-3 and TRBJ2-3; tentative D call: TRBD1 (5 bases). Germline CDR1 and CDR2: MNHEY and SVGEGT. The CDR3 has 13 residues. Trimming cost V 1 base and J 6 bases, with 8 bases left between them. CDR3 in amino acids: CASSYLGRDTQYF. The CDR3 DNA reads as TGTGCCAGCAGTTACTTGGGGCGGGATACGCAGTATTTT.

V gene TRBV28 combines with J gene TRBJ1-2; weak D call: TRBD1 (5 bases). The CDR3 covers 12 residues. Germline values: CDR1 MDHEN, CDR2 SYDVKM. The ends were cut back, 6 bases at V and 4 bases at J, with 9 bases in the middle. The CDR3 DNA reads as TGTGCCAGCAGCTGGGACGGCTATGGCTACACCTTC. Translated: CASSWDGYGYTF.

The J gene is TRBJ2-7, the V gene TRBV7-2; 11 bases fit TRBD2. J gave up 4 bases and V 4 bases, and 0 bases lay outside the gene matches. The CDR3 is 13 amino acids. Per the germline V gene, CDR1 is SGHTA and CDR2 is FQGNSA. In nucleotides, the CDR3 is TGTGCCAGCAGCTGGACTAGCGGGTACGAGCAGTACTTC. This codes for CASSWTSGYEQYF.

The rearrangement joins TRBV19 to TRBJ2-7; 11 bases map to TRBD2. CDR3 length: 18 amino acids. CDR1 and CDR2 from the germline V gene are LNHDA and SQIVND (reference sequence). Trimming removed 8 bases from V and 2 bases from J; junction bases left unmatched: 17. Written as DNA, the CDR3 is TGTGCCAGTCGTGCAGGGGGCGCCACTAGCGGGAGCCCCTACGAGCAGTACTTC. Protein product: CASRAGGATSGSPYEQYF. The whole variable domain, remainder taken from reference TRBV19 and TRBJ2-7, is DGGITQSPKYLFRKEGQNVTLSCEQNLNHDAMYWYRQDPGQGLRLIYYSQIVNDFQKGDIAEGYSVSREKKESFPLTVTSAQKNPTAFYLCASRAGGATSGSPYEQYFGPGTRLTVT.

CDR3 sequence reads: CASKDRGQGEQFF. The CDR3 DNA is TGCGCCAGCAAGGACAGGGGGCAGGGAGAGCAGTTCTTC. The chain links TRBV5-1 to TRBJ2-1, with 11 bases that match TRBD1. This CDR3 comprises 13 residues. Trimming removed 6 bases from V and 10 bases from J; junction bases left unmatched: 6. Germline loops: CDR1 SGHRS, CDR2 YFSETQ. The variable domain in full, with the rest retrieved from reference TRBV5-1 and TRBJ2-1, is KAGVTQTPRYLIKTRGQQVTLSCSPISGHRSVSWYQQTPGQGLQFLFEYFSETQRNKGNFPGRFSGRQFSNSRSEMNVSTLELGDSALYLCASKDRGQGEQFFGPGTRLTVL.

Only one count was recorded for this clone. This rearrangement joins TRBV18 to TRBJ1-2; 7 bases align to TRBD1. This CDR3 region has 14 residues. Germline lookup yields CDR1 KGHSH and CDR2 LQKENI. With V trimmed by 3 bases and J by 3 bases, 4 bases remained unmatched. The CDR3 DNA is TGTGCCAGCTCACCCGCCGGGACAGACTATGGCTACACCTTC. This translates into CASSPAGTDYGYTF. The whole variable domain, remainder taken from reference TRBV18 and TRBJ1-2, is NAGVMQNPRHLVRRRGQEARLRCSPMKGHSHVYWYRQLPEEGLKFMVYLQKENIIDESGMPKERFSAEFPKEGPSILRIQQVVRGDSAAYFCASSPAGTDYGYTFGSGTRLTVV.

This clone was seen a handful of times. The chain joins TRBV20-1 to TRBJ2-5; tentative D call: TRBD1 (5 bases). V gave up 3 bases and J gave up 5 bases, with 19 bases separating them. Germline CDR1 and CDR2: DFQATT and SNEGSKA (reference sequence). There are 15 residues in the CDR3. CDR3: CSASQDKRLRETQYF. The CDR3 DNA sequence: TGCAGTGCTAGTCAGGACAAGCGCTTAAGGGAGACCCAGTACTTC.

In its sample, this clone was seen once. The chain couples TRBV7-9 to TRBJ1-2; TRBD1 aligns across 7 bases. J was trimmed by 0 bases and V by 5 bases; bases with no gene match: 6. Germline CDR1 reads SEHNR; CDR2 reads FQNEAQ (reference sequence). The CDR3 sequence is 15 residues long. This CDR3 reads CASSETGRSNYGYTF. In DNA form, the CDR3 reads TGTGCCAGCAGCGAGACAGGGAGGTCTAACTATGGCTACACCTTC.